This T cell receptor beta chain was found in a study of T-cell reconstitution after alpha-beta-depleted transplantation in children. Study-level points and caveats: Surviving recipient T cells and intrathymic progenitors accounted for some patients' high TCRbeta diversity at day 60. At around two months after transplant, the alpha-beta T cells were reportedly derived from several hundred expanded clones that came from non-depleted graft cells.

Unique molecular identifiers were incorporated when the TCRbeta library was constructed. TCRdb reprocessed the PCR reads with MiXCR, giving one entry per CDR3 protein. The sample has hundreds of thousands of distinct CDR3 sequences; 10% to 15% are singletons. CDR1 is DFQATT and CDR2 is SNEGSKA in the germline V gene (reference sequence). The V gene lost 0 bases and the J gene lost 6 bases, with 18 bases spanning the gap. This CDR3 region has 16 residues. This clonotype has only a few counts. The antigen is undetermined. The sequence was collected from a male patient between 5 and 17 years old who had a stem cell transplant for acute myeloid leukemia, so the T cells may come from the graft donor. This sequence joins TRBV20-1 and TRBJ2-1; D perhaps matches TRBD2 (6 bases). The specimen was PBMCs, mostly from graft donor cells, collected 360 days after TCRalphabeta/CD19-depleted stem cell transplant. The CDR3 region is CSARDARGGPGNEQFF. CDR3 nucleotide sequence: TGCAGTGCTAGAGATGCACGAGGAGGGCCAGGCAATGAGCAGTTCTTC.